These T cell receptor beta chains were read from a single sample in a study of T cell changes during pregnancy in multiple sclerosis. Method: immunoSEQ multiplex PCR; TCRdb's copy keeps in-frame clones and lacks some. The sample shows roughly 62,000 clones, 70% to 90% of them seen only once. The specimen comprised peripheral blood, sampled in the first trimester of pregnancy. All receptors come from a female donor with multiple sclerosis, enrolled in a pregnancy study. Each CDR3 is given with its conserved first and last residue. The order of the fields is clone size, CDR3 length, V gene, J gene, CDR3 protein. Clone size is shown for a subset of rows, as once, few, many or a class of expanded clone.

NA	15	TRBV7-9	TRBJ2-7	CASRPRVSGPREQYF
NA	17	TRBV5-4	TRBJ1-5	CASSLRTPPKSNQPQHF
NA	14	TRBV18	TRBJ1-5	CASSGTGNYQPQHF
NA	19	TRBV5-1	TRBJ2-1	CASSLSIFARGSSYNEQFF
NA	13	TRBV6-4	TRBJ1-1	CASSEQANTEAFF
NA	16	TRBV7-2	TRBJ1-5	CASSSWMGDSNQPQHF
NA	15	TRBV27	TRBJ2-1	CASSFSSGAYNEQFF
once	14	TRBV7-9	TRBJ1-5	CASSSWDSYQPQHF
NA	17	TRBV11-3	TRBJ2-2	CASSSYSGRVGTGELFF
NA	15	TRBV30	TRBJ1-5	CAWSVLDRVHQPQHF
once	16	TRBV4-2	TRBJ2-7	CASSQDMGGQAYEQYF
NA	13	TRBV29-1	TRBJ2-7	CSVLPWAGYEQYF
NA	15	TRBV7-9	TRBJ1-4	CASSQGTGTNEKLFF
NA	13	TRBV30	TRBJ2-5	CACQKGVGETQYF
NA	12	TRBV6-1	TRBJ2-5	CASGLMGETQYF
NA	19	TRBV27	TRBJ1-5	CASSLKSPGDVYSNQPQHF
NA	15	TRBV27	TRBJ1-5	CASSFGTGGNQPQHF
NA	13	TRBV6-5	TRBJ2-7	CASKGTGTYEQYF
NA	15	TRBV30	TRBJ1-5	CAWSVGGGRDQPQHF
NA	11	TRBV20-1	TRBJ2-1	CSAGREGEQFF
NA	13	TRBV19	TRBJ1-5	CASSWEGNQPQHF
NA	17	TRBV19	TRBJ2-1	CASSIEFWTGSYNEQFF
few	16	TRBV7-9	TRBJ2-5	CASSLSDTGWRETQYF
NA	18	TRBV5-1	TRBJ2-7	CASSLVLPGWGFRDEQYF
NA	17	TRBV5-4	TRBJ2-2	CASSLGQTGANTGELFF
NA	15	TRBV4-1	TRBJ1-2	CASSQEPRGNYGYTF
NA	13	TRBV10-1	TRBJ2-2	CASSQTSSGELFF
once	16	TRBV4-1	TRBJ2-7	CASSATHRGAMDEQYF
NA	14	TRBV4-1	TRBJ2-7	CASSDPDRTYEQYF
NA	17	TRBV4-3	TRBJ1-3	CASSQVGGFSSGNTIYF
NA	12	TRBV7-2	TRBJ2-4	CASSPEGWVQYF
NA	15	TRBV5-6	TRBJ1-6	CASSLAGGVDSPLHF
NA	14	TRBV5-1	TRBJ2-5	CASIPPGGQETQYF
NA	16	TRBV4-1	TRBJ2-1	CASSQDEGGTYNEQFF
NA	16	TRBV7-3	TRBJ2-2	CASSLRFVRDTGELFF
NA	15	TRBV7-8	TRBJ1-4	CASSLELGASEKLFF
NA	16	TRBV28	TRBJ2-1	CASSPGDAYAYNEQFF
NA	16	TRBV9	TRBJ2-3	CASSEGGLAYTDTQYF
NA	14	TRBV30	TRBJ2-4	CAWTAPPARNIQYF
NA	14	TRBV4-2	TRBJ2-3	CASSQDTDLNTQYF
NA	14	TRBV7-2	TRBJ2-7	CASSFVAAAYEQYF